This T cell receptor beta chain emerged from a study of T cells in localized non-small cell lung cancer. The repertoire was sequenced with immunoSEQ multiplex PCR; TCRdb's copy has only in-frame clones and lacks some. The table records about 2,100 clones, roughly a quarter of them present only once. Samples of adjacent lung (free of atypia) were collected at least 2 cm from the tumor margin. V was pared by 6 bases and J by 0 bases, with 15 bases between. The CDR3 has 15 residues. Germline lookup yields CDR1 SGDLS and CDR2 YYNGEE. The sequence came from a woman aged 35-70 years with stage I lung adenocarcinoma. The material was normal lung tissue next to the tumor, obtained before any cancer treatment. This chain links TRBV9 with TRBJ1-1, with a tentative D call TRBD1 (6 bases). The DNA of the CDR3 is TGTGCCAGCACTCTGACAGGCCCGATGAACACTGAAGCTTTCTTT. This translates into CASTLTGPMNTEAFF.